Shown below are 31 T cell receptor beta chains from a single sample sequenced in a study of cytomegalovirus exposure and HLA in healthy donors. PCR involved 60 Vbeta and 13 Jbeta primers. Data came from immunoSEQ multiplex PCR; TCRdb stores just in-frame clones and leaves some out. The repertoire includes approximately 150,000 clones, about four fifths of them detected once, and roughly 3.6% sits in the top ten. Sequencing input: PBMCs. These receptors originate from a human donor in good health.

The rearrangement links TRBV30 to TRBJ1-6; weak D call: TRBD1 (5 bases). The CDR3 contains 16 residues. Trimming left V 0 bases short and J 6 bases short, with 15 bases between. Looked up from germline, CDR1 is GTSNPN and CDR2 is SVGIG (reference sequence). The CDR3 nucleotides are TGTGCCTGGAGTGTACAATGGGGGGGACTTAATTCACCCCTCCACTTT. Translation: CAWSVQWGGLNSPLHF.

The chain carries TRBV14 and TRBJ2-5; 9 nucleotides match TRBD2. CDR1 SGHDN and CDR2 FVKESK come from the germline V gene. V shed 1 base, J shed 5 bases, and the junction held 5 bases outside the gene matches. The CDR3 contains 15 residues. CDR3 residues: CASSQGASGEETQYF. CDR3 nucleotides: TGTGCCAGCAGCCAAGGAGCTAGCGGGGAGGAGACCCAGTACTTC.

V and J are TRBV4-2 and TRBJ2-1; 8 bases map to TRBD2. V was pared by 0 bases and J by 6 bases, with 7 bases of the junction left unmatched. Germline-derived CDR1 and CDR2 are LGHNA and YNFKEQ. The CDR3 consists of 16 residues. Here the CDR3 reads CASSQDGGTRVNEQFF. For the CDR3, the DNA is TGTGCCAGCAGCCAAGATGGGGGGACTAGGGTCAATGAGCAGTTCTTC.

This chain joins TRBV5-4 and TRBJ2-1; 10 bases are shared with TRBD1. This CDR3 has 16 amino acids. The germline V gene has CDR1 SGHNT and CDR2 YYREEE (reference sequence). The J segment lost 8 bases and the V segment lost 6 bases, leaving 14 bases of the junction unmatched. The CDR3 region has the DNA TGTGCCAGCAACTCCAAGAGGACAGGGGGGGAATATGAGCAGTTCTTC. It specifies CASNSKRTGGEYEQFF.

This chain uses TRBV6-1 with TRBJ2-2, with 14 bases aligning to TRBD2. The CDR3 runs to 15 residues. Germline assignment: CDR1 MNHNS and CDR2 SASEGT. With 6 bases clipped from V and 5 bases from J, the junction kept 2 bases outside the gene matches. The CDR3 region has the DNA TGTGCCAGCAGGACTAGCGGGAGGGGGACCGGGGAGCTGTTTTTT. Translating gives CASRTSGRGTGELFF.

The CDR3 loop reads CASSARLLADYNEQFF. The CDR3 DNA is TGTGCCAGCAGCGCCAGACTTCTAGCGGATTACAATGAGCAGTTCTTC. V gene TRBV9 combines with J gene TRBJ2-1; TRBD2 aligns across 7 bases. The CDR3 contains 16 residues. J lost 4 bases, V lost 3 bases, and 10 bases had no gene match. Germline V gives CDR1 SGDLS, CDR2 YYNGEE.

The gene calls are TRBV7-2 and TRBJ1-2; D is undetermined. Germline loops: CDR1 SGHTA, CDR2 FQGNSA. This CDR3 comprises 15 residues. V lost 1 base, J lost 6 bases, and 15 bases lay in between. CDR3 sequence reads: CASSLVMGNGDGYTF. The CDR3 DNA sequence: TGTGCCAGCAGCTTAGTTATGGGTAATGGAGATGGCTACACCTTC. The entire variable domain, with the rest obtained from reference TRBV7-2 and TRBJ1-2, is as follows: GAGVSQSPSNKVTEKGKDVELRCDPISGHTALYWYRQSLGQGLEFLIYFQGNSAPDKSGLPSDRFSAERTGGSVSTLTIQRTQQEDSAVYLCASSLVMGNGDGYTFGSGTRLTVV.

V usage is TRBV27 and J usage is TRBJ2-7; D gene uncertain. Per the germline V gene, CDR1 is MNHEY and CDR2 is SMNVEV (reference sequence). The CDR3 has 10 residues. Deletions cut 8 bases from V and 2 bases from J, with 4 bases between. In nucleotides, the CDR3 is TGTGCCAGCGGAGCCTACGAGCAGTACTTC. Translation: CASGAYEQYF.

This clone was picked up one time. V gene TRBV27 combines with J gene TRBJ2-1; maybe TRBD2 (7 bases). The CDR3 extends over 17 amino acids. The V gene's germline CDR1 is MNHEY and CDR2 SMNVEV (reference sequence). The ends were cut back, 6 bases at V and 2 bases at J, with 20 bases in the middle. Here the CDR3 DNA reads TGTGCCAGCAGCCCCGAGGGGGGGGCGGTAACCTACAATGAGCAGTTCTTC. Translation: CASSPEGGAVTYNEQFF.

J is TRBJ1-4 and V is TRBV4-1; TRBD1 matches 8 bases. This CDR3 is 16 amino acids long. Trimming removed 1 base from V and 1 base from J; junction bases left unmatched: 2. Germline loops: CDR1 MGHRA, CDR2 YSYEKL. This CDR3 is CASSQGDRGTNEKLFF. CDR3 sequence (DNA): TGCGCCAGCAGCCAAGGAGACAGGGGAACTAATGAAAAACTGTTTTTT.

CDR3 in amino acids: CASSETGLGQPQHF. The CDR3 bases are TGTGCCAGCAGTGAAACAGGGTTGGGTCAGCCCCAGCATTTT. This chain uses TRBV27 with TRBJ1-5, with D possibly being TRBD1 (6 bases). CDR1 is MNHEY and CDR2 is SMNVEV in the germline V gene (reference sequence). V lost 5 bases and J 6 bases, leaving 14 bases between the germline ends. The CDR3 runs 14 residues.

The CDR3 loop is CASSEGAVTEAFF. The CDR3 nucleotides are TGCGCCAGCAGCGAGGGGGCGGTCACTGAAGCTTTCTTT. V usage is TRBV5-1 and J usage is TRBJ1-1; the match to TRBD1 covers 7 bases. Germline-derived CDR1 and CDR2 are SGHRS and YFSETQ. The CDR3 sequence is 13 residues long. Unmatched junction bases numbered 4, after V lost 4 bases and J lost 4 bases.

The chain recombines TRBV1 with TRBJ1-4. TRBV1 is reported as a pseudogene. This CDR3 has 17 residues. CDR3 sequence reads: CTSSHPRSGSTNEKLFF. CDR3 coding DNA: TGCACCAGCAGCCACCCCCGGTCGGGGTCAACTAATGAAAAACTGTTTTTT.

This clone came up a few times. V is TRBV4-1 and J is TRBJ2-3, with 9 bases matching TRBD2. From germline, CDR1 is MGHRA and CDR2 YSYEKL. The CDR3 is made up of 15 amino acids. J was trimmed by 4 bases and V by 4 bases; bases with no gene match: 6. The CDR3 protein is CASSPGTSRSDTQYF. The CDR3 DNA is TGCGCCAGCAGCCCGGGGACTAGCCGGTCAGATACGCAGTATTTT.

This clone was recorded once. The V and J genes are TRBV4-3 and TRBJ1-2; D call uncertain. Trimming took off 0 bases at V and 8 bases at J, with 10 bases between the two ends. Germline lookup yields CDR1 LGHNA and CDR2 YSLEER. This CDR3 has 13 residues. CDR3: CASSQDPPFGYTF. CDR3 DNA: TGCGCCAGCAGCCAAGACCCCCCCTTCGGCTACACCTTC.

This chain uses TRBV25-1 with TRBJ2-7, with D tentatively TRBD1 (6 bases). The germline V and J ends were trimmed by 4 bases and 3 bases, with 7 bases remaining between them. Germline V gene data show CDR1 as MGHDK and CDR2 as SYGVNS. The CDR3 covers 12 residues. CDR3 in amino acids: CASSAQGYEQYF. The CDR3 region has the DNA TGTGCCAGCAGTGCACAGGGCTACGAGCAGTACTTC.

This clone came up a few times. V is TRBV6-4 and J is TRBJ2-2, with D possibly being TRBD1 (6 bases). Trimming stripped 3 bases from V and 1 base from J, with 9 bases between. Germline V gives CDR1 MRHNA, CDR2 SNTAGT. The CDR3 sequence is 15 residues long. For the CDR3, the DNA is TGTGCCAGCAGTGAAAGACAGGAGAACACCGGGGAGCTGTTTTTT. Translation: CASSERQENTGELFF.

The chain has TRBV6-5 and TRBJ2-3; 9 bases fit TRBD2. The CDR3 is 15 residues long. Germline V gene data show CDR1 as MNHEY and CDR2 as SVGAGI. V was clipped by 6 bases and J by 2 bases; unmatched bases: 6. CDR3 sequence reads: CASRASGDNTDTQYF. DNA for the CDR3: TGTGCCAGCAGGGCTAGCGGGGACAACACAGATACGCAGTATTTT.

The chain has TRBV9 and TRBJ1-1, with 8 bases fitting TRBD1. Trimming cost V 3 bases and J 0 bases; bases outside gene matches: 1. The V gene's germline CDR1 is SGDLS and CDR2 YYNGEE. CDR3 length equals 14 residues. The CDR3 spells CASSAGQVNTEAFF. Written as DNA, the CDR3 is TGTGCCAGCAGCGCGGGACAGGTGAACACTGAAGCTTTCTTT.

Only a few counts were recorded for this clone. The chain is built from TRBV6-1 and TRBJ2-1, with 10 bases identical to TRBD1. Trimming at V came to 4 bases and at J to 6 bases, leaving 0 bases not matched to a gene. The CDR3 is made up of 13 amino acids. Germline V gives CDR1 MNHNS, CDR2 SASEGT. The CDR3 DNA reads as TGTGCCAGCAGTGGGACAGGGGGCAATGAGCAGTTCTTC. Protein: CASSGTGGNEQFF.

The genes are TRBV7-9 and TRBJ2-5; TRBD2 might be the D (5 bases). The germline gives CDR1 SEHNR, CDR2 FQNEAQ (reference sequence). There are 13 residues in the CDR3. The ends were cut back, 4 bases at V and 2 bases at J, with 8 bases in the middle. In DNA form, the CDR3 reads TGTGCCAGCAGCTCTCGAGGGCAAGAGACCCAGTACTTC. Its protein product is CASSSRGQETQYF. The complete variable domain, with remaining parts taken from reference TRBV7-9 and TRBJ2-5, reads DTGVSQNPRHKITKRGQNVTFRCDPISEHNRLYWYRQTLGQGPEFLTYFQNEAQLEKSRLLSDRFSAERPKGSFSTLEIQRTEQGDSAMYLCASSSRGQETQYFGPGTRLLVL.

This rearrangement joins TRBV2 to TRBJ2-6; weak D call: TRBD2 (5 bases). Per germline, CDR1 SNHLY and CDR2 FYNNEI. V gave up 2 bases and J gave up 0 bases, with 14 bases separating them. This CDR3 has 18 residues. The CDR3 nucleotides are TGTGCCAGCAGTGAACTAGCTCCCCTTAACTCTGGGGCCAACGTCCTGACTTTC. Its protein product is CASSELAPLNSGANVLTF.

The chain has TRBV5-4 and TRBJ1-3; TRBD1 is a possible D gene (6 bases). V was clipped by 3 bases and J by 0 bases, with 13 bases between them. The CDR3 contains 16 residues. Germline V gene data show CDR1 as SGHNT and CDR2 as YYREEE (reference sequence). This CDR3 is CASSSKGDFSGNTIYF. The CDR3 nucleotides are TGTGCCAGCAGCTCTAAGGGGGATTTCTCTGGAAACACCATATATTTT.

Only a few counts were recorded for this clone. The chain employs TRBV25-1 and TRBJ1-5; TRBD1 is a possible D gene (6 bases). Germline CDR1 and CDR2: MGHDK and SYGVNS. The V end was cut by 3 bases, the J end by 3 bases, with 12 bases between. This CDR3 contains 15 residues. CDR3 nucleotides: TGTGCCAGCAGTGACTCACAGGGACCCAATCAGCCCCAGCATTTT. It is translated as CASSDSQGPNQPQHF.

The CDR3 DNA reads as TGCGCCAGCAGCTTGGCGCGTGACAAGACCTACGAGCAGTACTTC. Encoded protein: CASSLARDKTYEQYF. V gene TRBV5-1 combines with J gene TRBJ2-5; D is unresolved. The end of the DNA fits TRBJ2-7 better, so the J call may be wrong. Germline V gives CDR1 SGHRS, CDR2 YFSETQ. The CDR3 extends over 15 amino acids.

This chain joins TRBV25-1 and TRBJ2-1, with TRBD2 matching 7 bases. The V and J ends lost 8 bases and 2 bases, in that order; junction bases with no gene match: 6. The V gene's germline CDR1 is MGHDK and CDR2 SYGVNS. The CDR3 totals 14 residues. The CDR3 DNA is TGTGCCAGCGGACTAGGACTAGCCTACAATGAGCAGTTCTTC. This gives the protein CASGLGLAYNEQFF.

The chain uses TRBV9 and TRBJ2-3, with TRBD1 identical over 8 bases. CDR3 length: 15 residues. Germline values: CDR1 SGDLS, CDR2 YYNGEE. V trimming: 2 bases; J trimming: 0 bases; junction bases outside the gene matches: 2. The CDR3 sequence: CASSVWTGSTDTQYF. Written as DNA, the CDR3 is TGTGCCAGCAGCGTTTGGACAGGGAGCACAGATACGCAGTATTTT.

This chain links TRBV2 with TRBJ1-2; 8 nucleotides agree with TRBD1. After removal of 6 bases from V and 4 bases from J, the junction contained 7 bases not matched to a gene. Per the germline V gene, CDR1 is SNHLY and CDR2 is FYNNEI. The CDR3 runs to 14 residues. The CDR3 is CASSKGQDFYGYTF. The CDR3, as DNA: TGTGCCAGCAGCAAGGGACAGGATTTCTATGGCTACACCTTC.

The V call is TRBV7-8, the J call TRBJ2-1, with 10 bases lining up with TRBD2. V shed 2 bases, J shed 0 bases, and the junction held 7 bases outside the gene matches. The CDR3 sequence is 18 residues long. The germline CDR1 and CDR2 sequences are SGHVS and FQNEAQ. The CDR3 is CASSLSTSGKISYNEQFF. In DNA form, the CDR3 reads TGTGCCAGCAGCTTAAGTACTAGCGGGAAGATCTCCTACAATGAGCAGTTCTTC.

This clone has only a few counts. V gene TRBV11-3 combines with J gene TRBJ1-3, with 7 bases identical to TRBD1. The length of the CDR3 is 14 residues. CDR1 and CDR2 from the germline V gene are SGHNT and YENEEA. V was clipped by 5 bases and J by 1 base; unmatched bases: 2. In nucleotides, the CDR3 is TGTGCCAGCAGCATACAGGGGTCTGGAAACACCATATATTTT. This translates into CASSIQGSGNTIYF.

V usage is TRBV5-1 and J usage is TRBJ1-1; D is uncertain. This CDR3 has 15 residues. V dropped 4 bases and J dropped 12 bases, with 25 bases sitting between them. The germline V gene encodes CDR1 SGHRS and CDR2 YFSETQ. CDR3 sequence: CASSQTSAPTDGTFF. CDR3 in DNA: TGCGCCAGCAGCCAGACTTCCGCACCGACCGATGGAACTTTCTTT.